These 9 T cell receptor beta chains came from one sample sequenced in a study of shared T cell receptors in the human thymus. Profiling relied on immunoSEQ multiplex PCR, and the TCRdb table lists in-frame clones only, not all of them. The sample includes approximately 760,000 clones, 80% to 90% of them seen just once. The same sample was also studied in work on human thymus T cells.

The source material was thymocytes. Receptors were obtained from a girl less than two years old with a congenital heart defect.

This chain links TRBV27 with TRBJ1-2; D remains ambiguous. Germline V gives CDR1 MNHEY, CDR2 SMNVEV (reference sequence). Trimming left V 0 bases short and J 3 bases short, with 8 bases between. This CDR3 comprises 14 residues. Written as DNA, the CDR3 is TGTGCCAGCAGTTTATCACGACATGACTATGGCTACACCTTC. Its protein product is CASSLSRHDYGYTF.

The V and J genes are TRBV30 and TRBJ2-2; perhaps TRBD1 as D (7 bases). From germline, CDR1 is GTSNPN and CDR2 SVGIG (reference sequence). Between the trimmed V and J ends, which lost 2 bases and 5 bases, there was a span of 18 bases. This CDR3 is built from 16 residues. The CDR3 is CAWSHDRARETGELFF. The CDR3 region has the DNA TGTGCCTGGAGTCATGACAGGGCCCGGGAGACCGGGGAGCTGTTTTTT.

The chain employs TRBV6-5 and TRBJ1-2; D remains unclear. Trimming stripped 2 bases from V and 8 bases from J, with 12 bases between. The V gene's germline CDR1 is MNHEY and CDR2 SVGAGI. This CDR3 comprises 13 residues. The CDR3 spells CASSYSTPGGYTF. The CDR3 DNA follows: TGTGCCAGCAGTTACAGTACCCCGGGAGGCTACACCTTC.

This chain uses TRBV5-5 with TRBJ1-2; D gene ambiguous. Looked up from germline, CDR1 is SGHKS and CDR2 is YYEKEE (reference sequence). Trimming took off 2 bases at V and 4 bases at J, with 12 bases between the two ends. The CDR3 has 14 amino acids. CDR3 coding DNA: TGTGCCAGCAGCTTTCGAGTGGGCAGCTATGGCTACACCTTC. Its translation: CASSFRVGSYGYTF.

V is TRBV28 and J is TRBJ1-4, with D possibly matching TRBD1 (6 bases). The CDR3 has 15 residues. Looked up from germline, CDR1 is MDHEN and CDR2 is SYDVKM. V lost 2 bases, J lost 6 bases, and 13 bases lay in between. The CDR3 DNA follows: TGTGCCAGCAGTTTAAGTGTCAGGGGAGATGAAAAACTGTTTTTT. It encodes CASSLSVRGDEKLFF.

The V call is TRBV25-1, the J call TRBJ2-2; TRBD2 agrees at 13 bases. The CDR3 runs 16 residues. Per the germline V gene, CDR1 is MGHDK and CDR2 is SYGVNS. Unmatched junction bases numbered 2, after V lost 7 bases and J lost 0 bases. The CDR3 spells CASNGTSGANTGELFF. CDR3 coding DNA: TGTGCCAGCAATGGGACTAGCGGGGCGAACACCGGGGAGCTGTTTTTT.

This clone was detected only a few times. The J gene is TRBJ1-1, the V gene TRBV19; the D gene is possibly TRBD1 (5 bases). Trimming took off 4 bases at V and 5 bases at J, with 8 bases between the two ends. The CDR3 runs 12 residues. The germline V gene encodes CDR1 LNHDA and CDR2 SQIVND (reference sequence). The CDR3, as DNA: TGTGCCAGTAGTACACAGGAAACTGAAGCTTTCTTT. Translation gives CASSTQETEAFF.

The chain has TRBV4-1 and TRBJ2-7; D is ambiguous. There are 13 residues in the CDR3. V lost 4 bases, J lost 5 bases, and 12 bases lay in between. The V gene's germline CDR1 is MGHRA and CDR2 YSYEKL. CDR3 sequence: CASSPPQPDEQYF. CDR3 DNA: TGCGCCAGCAGCCCCCCACAGCCAGACGAGCAGTACTTC.

The chain uses TRBV4-3 and TRBJ2-3, with 11 bases matching TRBD2. This CDR3 spans 17 amino acids. V gave up 0 bases and J gave up 1 base; unmatched junction bases: 3. Germline V gives CDR1 LGHNA, CDR2 YSLEER. The CDR3 nucleotides read TGCGCCAGCAGCCAAGATAGGGGACTAGCGGGCACAGATACGCAGTATTTT. Amino acid sequence: CASSQDRGLAGTDTQYF.